The 19 T cell receptor beta chains given below trace back to one sample, sequenced in a study of T-cell memory formation after mild COVID-19. MiXCR, applied by TCRdb to the 5' RACE reads, yields one record per CDR3 protein. The sample carries about 150,000 distinct CDR3 sequences, roughly 6.3% recorded once. The sample taken for sequencing was PBMCs or a T cell subset sorted from them (not recorded which). The receptors shown here come from an adult woman who had mild COVID-19 (a few samples of this study predate the infection). Cell type and time point are not known.

This clonotype was seen ten or more times. J is TRBJ2-6 and V is TRBV20-1, with 14 nucleotides matching TRBD2. The J segment lost 0 bases and the V segment lost 5 bases, leaving 9 bases of the junction unmatched. CDR3 length: 19 amino acids. The germline V gene encodes CDR1 DFQATT and CDR2 SNEGSKA (reference sequence). The CDR3 is CSAGGTSGGLSSGANVLTF. For the CDR3, the DNA is TGCAGTGCTGGGGGGACTAGCGGGGGACTCAGCTCTGGGGCCAACGTCCTGACTTTC.

This clonotype was seen at least ten times. V is TRBV7-2 and J is TRBJ2-1; 7 positions agree with TRBD2. After removal of 4 bases from V and 6 bases from J, the junction contained 9 bases not matched to a gene. The CDR3 contains 15 residues. Germline assignment: CDR1 SGHTA and CDR2 FQGNSA. The CDR3 DNA reads TGTGCCAGCAGCTCACAGAGGACTAGTATCAATGAGCAGTTCTTC. Protein: CASSSQRTSINEQFF.

The V call is TRBV5-1, the J call TRBJ2-5; tentatively, D is TRBD1 or TRBD2 (6 bases each). V lost 4 bases and J 5 bases, leaving 15 bases between the germline ends. CDR3 length: 14 amino acids. Germline assignment: CDR1 SGHRS and CDR2 YFSETQ. CDR3 sequence reads: CASSTQGGGETQYF. The CDR3 region has the DNA TGCGCCAGCAGCACACAGGGAGGAGGGGAGACCCAGTACTTC.

This clonotype appeared many times. The chain links TRBV4-1 to TRBJ2-5; TRBD2 might be the D (5 bases). CDR3 length: 14 amino acids. V shed 2 bases and J shed 4 bases, with 11 bases lying between them. Germline-derived CDR1 and CDR2 are MGHRA and YSYEKL. In DNA form, the CDR3 reads TGCGCCAGCAGCCAACGGGGTCAATCAGAGACCCAGTACTTC. Residues: CASSQRGQSETQYF.

This clonotype was counted between two and nine times. The chain combines TRBV5-1 with TRBJ2-1; TRBD1 aligns across 9 bases. Unmatched junction bases numbered 2, after V lost 1 base and J lost 0 bases. This CDR3 comprises 16 residues. CDR1 is SGHRS, CDR2 YFSETQ, per germline. This CDR3 reads CASSLQTGGSYNEQFF. Here the CDR3 DNA reads TGCGCCAGCAGCTTGCAGACAGGGGGCTCCTACAATGAGCAGTTCTTC.

This clonotype has at least ten counts. The genes are TRBV29-1 and TRBJ2-2; TRBD1 matches 8 bases. CDR1 and CDR2 from the germline V gene are SQVTM and ANQGSEA. This CDR3 has 13 amino acids. The J segment lost 10 bases and the V segment lost 3 bases, leaving 7 bases of the junction unmatched. CDR3 nucleotides: TGCAGCGTTGAGACAGGGGCGGGCGAGGAGCTGTTTTTT. Protein: CSVETGAGEELFF.

This clonotype was recorded a few times. In DNA form, the CDR3 reads TGTGCCAGCAGTTTACGAGGGCCGAGTCGAAACACTGAAGCTTTCTTT. Amino acids: CASSLRGPSRNTEAFF. The chain carries TRBV27 and TRBJ1-1; D unclear. Looked up from germline, CDR1 is MNHEY and CDR2 is SMNVEV (reference sequence). Trimming removed 2 bases from V and 2 bases from J, with 15 bases in between. This CDR3 spans 16 amino acids.

This clonotype was counted many times. This chain uses TRBV2 with TRBJ2-2; D is unresolved. Germline V CDR1 and CDR2: SNHLY, FYNNEI. The CDR3 contains 14 residues. V lost 4 bases and J lost 1, with 7 bases in between. CDR3 in amino acids: CASSASMNTGELFF. The CDR3 DNA reads TGTGCCAGCAGTGCGTCTATGAACACCGGGGAGCTGTTTTTT.

J is TRBJ2-5 and V is TRBV4-2, with 10 positions matching TRBD2. V shed 0 bases, J shed 5 bases, and the junction held 12 bases outside the gene matches. CDR3 length equals 18 residues. Germline loops: CDR1 LGHNA, CDR2 YNFKEQ. The CDR3 loop reads CASSQEAASGGAEETQYF. CDR3 bases: TGTGCCAGCAGCCAAGAAGCGGCTAGCGGGGGTGCTGAGGAGACCCAGTACTTC.

This clonotype showed up many times. V and J are TRBV20-1 and TRBJ2-3, with D possibly being TRBD1 (6 bases). Trimming took off 5 bases at V and 1 base at J, with 13 bases between the two ends. The CDR3 contains 14 residues. Germline CDR1 and CDR2: DFQATT and SNEGSKA (reference sequence). The CDR3 DNA follows: TGCAGTGCTGGTAACAGGGACCGCACAGATACGCAGTATTTT. This sequence encodes CSAGNRDRTDTQYF.

The chain recombines TRBV12-5 with TRBJ2-1; D perhaps matches TRBD2 (5 bases). The V and J ends lost 4 bases and 1 base respectively, with 11 bases between them. The CDR3 has 15 amino acids. CDR1 LGHNT and CDR2 FRNRAP come from the germline V gene. The CDR3 DNA reads as TGTGCTAGTGGTTATAATCGGGGTTCCTACAATGAGCAGTTCTTC. Protein: CASGYNRGSYNEQFF.

V usage is TRBV5-1 and J usage is TRBJ2-3; D unresolved. The CDR3 spans 12 residues. Per the germline V gene, CDR1 is SGHRS and CDR2 is YFSETQ. V was pared by 2 bases and J by 5 bases, with 6 bases between. The chain's CDR3 is CASSFRLDTQYF. The CDR3 DNA is TGCGCCAGCAGCTTCAGATTAGATACGCAGTATTTT.

V and J are TRBV7-3 and TRBJ1-5; TRBD1 agrees at 10 bases. Germline V gene lookup returns CDR1 SGHTA and CDR2 FQGTGA. V was clipped by 5 bases and J by 0 bases; unmatched bases: 16. This CDR3 has 20 amino acids. The CDR3 region has the DNA TGTGCCAGCAGCCTACGGGGACAGGGGAGGGCCCTATATAGCAATCAGCCCCAGCATTTT. Amino acid sequence: CASSLRGQGRALYSNQPQHF.

This clonotype appeared a few times. V gene TRBV18 combines with J gene TRBJ2-2; D is unresolved. The ends were cut back, 1 base at V and 3 bases at J, with 6 bases in the middle. CDR1 is KGHSH, CDR2 LQKENI, per germline. The CDR3 covers 14 residues. CDR3 residues: CASSPRSDTGELFF. The CDR3 DNA reads as TGTGCCAGCTCACCACGGAGTGACACCGGGGAGCTGTTTTTT. Variable domain in full (rest from reference TRBV18 and TRBJ2-2): NAGVMQNPRHLVRRRGQEARLRCSPMKGHSHVYWYRQLPEEGLKFMVYLQKENIIDESGMPKERFSAEFPKEGPSILRIQQVVRGDSAAYFCASSPRSDTGELFFGEGSRLTVL.

This clonotype was detected a few times. The V and J genes are TRBV7-3 and TRBJ2-6, with D possibly matching TRBD1 (6 bases). Germline CDR1 and CDR2: SGHTA and FQGTGA. The CDR3 has 17 amino acids. Trimming stripped 5 bases from V and 1 base from J, with 15 bases between. CDR3 amino acids: CASSRLGGRSGANVLTF. CDR3 nucleotides: TGTGCCAGCAGCCGCCTAGGGGGAAGATCTGGGGCCAACGTCCTGACTTTC.

This clonotype was seen repeatedly, ten times or more. The chain links TRBV30 to TRBJ2-7; 8 bases line up with TRBD2. The CDR3 runs to 14 residues. Germline-derived CDR1 and CDR2 are GTSNPN and SVGIG (reference sequence). Trimming cost V 1 base and J 2 bases; bases outside gene matches: 4. As DNA, the CDR3 is TGTGCCTGGAGTGGGGGACTAGTGGCCTACGAGCAGTACTTC. Encoded protein: CAWSGGLVAYEQYF.

CDR3 bases: TGTGCCAGCAGCCTCACATCCTATGGCTACACCTTC. Protein product: CASSLTSYGYTF. The chain recombines TRBV3-1 with TRBJ1-2, with D unclear. The CDR3 totals 12 residues. The V gene's germline CDR1 is LGHDT and CDR2 YNNKEL (reference sequence). V was cut by 4 bases and J by 4 bases, with 7 bases left in between. Full variable domain (rest looked up from reference TRBV3-1 and TRBJ1-2): DTAVSQTPKYLVTQMGNDKSIKCEQNLGHDTMYWYKQDSKKFLKIMFSYNNKELIINETVPNRFSPKSPDKAHLNLHINSLELGDSAVYFCASSLTSYGYTFGSGTRLTVV.

This clonotype came up many times. The chain links TRBV6-2 or TRBV6-3 to TRBJ2-7, with D perhaps matching TRBD1 (6 bases). CDR1 MNHEY and CDR2 SVGEGT come from the germline V gene. The CDR3 has 15 amino acids. V dropped 5 bases and J dropped 3 bases, with 17 bases sitting between them. CDR3 residues: CASSLDTRGYYEQYF. The CDR3 DNA follows: TGTGCCAGCAGTCTCGACACTAGGGGGTACTACGAGCAGTACTTC.

The rearrangement joins TRBV5-1 to TRBJ2-5; no firm D call. CDR1 SGHRS and CDR2 YFSETQ come from the germline V gene. The CDR3 runs to 14 residues. Trimming pared 7 bases from V and 1 base from J, leaving 14 bases between. CDR3 residues: CASGIPGRQETQYF. The CDR3 nucleotides read TGCGCCAGCGGAATTCCCGGGCGCCAAGAGACCCAGTACTTC.